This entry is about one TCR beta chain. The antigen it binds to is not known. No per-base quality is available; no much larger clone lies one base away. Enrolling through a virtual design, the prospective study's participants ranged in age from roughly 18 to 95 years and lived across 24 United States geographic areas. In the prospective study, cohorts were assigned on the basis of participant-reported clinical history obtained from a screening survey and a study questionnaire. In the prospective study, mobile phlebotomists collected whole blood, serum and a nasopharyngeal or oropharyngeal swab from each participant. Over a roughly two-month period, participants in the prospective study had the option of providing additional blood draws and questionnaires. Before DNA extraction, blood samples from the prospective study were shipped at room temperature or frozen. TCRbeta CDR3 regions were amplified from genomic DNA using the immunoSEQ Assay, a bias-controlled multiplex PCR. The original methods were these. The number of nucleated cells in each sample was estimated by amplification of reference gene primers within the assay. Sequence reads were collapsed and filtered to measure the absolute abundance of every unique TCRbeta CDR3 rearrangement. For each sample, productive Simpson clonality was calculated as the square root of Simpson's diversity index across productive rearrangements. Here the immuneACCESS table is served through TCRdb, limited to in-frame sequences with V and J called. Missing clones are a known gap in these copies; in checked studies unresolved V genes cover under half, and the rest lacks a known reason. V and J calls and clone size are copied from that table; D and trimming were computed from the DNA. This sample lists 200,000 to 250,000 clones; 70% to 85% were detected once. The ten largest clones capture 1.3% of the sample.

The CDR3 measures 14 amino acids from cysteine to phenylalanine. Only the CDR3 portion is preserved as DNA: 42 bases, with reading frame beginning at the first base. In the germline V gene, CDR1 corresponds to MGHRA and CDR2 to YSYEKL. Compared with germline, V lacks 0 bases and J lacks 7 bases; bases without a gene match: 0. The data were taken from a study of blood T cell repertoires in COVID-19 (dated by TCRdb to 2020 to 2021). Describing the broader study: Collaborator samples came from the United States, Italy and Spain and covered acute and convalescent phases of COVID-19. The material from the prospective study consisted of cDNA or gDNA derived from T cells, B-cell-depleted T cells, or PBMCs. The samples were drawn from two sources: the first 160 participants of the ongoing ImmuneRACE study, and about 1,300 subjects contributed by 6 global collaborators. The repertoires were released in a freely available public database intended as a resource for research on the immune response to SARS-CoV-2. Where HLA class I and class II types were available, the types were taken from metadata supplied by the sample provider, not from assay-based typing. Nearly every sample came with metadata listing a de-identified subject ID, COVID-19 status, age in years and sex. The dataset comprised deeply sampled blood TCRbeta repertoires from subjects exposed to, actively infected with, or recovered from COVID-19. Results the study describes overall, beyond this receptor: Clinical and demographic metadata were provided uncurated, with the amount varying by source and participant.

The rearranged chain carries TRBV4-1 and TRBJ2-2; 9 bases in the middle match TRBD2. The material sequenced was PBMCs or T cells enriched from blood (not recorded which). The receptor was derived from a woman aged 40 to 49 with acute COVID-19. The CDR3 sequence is CASSQDSGSGELFF. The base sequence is TGCGCCAGCAGCCAAGATAGCGGGAGCGGGGAGCTGTTTTTT.